Below, 22 T cell receptor beta chains from the same sample are listed, as sequenced in a study of blood T cell repertoires in COVID-19 (TCRdb year 2020). The library was prepared using the immunoSEQ multiplex PCR assay. TCRdb provides this immuneACCESS table in a form limited to in-frame rearrangements. Some clones are lacking; in checked studies, under half of them reflect an unresolved V gene, and why the rest are absent is not known. The sample table lists over 25,000 clones, approximately 87% of them with a count of one. The ten largest make up about a sixth of the sample. The sample was peripheral blood. The receptors were sampled from a man between 70 and 80 years old with active COVID-19.

V gene TRBV6-5 combines with J gene TRBJ2-1; 8 bases are shared with TRBD1. V lost 10 bases and J lost 5; bases outside the gene matches: 7. Germline CDR1 and CDR2: MNHEY and SVGAGI. The CDR3 length is 13 residues. The CDR3 here is CANRQGFNNEQFF. CDR3 DNA: TGTGCCAACCGACAGGGGTTCAACAATGAGCAGTTCTTC.

V and J are TRBV4-2 and TRBJ2-7; the D is unclear. Trimming shortened V by 4 bases and J by 3 bases, and 10 bases separated the two germline ends. The CDR3 sequence is 13 residues long. Per germline, CDR1 LGHNA and CDR2 YNFKEQ. The CDR3 DNA reads as TGTGCCAGCAGCCTTGATAGATACTACGAGCAGTACTTC. This sequence encodes CASSLDRYYEQYF.

This sequence joins TRBV11-3 and TRBJ1-1, with D perhaps TRBD1 (6 bases). Germline CDR1 SGHNT, CDR2 YENEEA. The ends were cut back, 5 bases at V and 5 bases at J, with 21 bases in the middle. The CDR3 has 16 residues. CDR3 in DNA: TGTGCCAGCAGCCAAGCACCCCCAGGGGTTGGGACTGAAGCTTTCTTT. This translates into CASSQAPPGVGTEAFF.

The chain carries TRBV6-5 and TRBJ1-2, with a tentative D call TRBD1 (6 bases). Germline V gene data show CDR1 as MNHEY and CDR2 as SVGAGI. The CDR3 length is 15 residues. V lost 5 bases and J lost 2, with 15 bases in between. CDR3: CASSPAGGRNYGYTF. In nucleotides, the CDR3 is TGTGCCAGCAGTCCCGCGGGGGGGCGGAACTATGGCTACACCTTC.

The rearrangement uses TRBV18 and TRBJ2-3; D is undetermined. Trimming stripped 2 bases from V and 5 bases from J, with 5 bases between. The germline V gene encodes CDR1 KGHSH and CDR2 LQKENI. The CDR3 covers 12 residues. In nucleotides, the CDR3 is TGTGCCAGCTCACCAACTGGAGATACGCAGTATTTT. This gives the protein CASSPTGDTQYF.

V gene TRBV18 combines with J gene TRBJ2-2, with TRBD1 matching over 10 bases. Germline V gives CDR1 KGHSH, CDR2 LQKENI. The CDR3 totals 17 residues. V lost 0 bases and J lost 0; bases outside the gene matches: 1. The CDR3 sequence: CASSPPGTGANTGELFF. The CDR3 DNA follows: TGTGCCAGCTCACCACCGGGGACAGGGGCGAACACCGGGGAGCTGTTTTTT.

This chain connects TRBV4-2 to TRBJ1-6; D remains unclear. V gave up 1 base and J gave up 9 bases, with 10 bases separating them. From germline, CDR1 is LGHNA and CDR2 YNFKEQ. CDR3 length: 14 residues. Here the CDR3 reads CASSQAGGSSPLHF. DNA for the CDR3: TGTGCCAGCAGCCAAGCTGGAGGCAGTTCACCCCTCCACTTT.

This clone has a single count. The chain is built from TRBV12-3 or TRBV12-4 and TRBJ2-5; weak D call: TRBD1 (6 bases). This CDR3 region has 13 residues. V was pared by 6 bases and J by 5 bases, with 13 bases between. The CDR3 sequence is CASRQGMGETQYF. DNA of the CDR3: TGTGCCAGCAGACAGGGTATGGGGGAGACCCAGTACTTC.

In DNA, the CDR3 is TGTGCCAGCAGTCAGGGGGGAAATCAGCCCCAGCATTTT. Protein product: CASSQGGNQPQHF. The J gene is TRBJ1-5, the V gene TRBV28; TRBD1 agrees at 7 bases. The CDR3 covers 13 residues. V dropped 5 bases and J dropped 4; count of bases not matched to a gene: 2. Germline lookup yields CDR1 MDHEN and CDR2 SYDVKM.

The J gene is TRBJ1-4, the V gene TRBV5-4; D possibly corresponds to TRBD1 (5 bases). Germline V gives CDR1 SGHNT, CDR2 YYREEE (reference sequence). The CDR3 consists of 15 residues. V gave up 4 bases and J gave up 8 bases, with 18 bases separating them. CDR3 coding DNA: TGTGCCAGCAGCCCCCAAGGAGGGGCGGAAGAAAAACTGTTTTTT. It is translated as CASSPQGGAEEKLFF.

The chain joins TRBV3-1 (or the pseudogene TRBV3-2) to TRBJ2-2; a possible D gene is TRBD1 (6 bases). The CDR3 contains 17 residues. Germline CDR1 is LGHDT and CDR2 is YNNKEL (reference sequence). The V and J ends lost 0 bases and 5 bases respectively, with 16 bases between them. CDR3 DNA sequence: TGTGCCAGCAGCCAAGATCAATTAACAGGGCCAACCGGGGAGCTGTTTTTT. It codes for CASSQDQLTGPTGELFF.

This clone has only one observation. The gene calls are TRBV7-2 and TRBJ1-2, with D possibly TRBD1 on 6 matching bases. The germline gives CDR1 SGHTA, CDR2 FQGNSA. V was pared by 0 bases and J by 2 bases, with 7 bases between. There are 14 residues in the CDR3. The CDR3 region has the DNA TGTGCCAGCAGCTTAGCTACAGGGAACTATGGCTACACCTTC. Amino acids: CASSLATGNYGYTF.

The chain is built from TRBV11-3 and TRBJ1-6; D unresolved. V was cut by 5 bases and J by 4 bases, with 15 bases left in between. CDR3 length equals 16 residues. Germline CDR1 and CDR2: SGHNT and YENEEA. CDR3 protein: CASSAGSVRYNSPLHF. DNA for the CDR3: TGTGCCAGCAGCGCGGGGAGCGTGAGATATAATTCACCCCTCCACTTT.

The genes are TRBV28 and TRBJ2-7, with a tentative D call TRBD2 (5 bases). The length of the CDR3 is 11 residues. Germline V gene data show CDR1 as MDHEN and CDR2 as SYDVKM. V was trimmed by 6 bases and J by 5 bases, leaving 8 bases between them. CDR3 in DNA: TGTGCCAGCAGGTCGGGGAACGAGCAGTACTTC. This sequence encodes CASRSGNEQYF.

V gene TRBV9 combines with J gene TRBJ1-1, with D perhaps matching TRBD1 (5 bases). The CDR3 is 15 amino acids. The V gene's germline CDR1 is SGDLS and CDR2 YYNGEE. Trimming pared 0 bases from V and 0 bases from J, leaving 9 bases between. The CDR3 reads CASSVGGALNTEAFF. CDR3 bases: TGTGCCAGCAGCGTAGGTGGGGCTCTGAACACTGAAGCTTTCTTT.

The rearrangement links TRBV11-3 to TRBJ2-4; a weak D match, TRBD1 (5 bases). Trimming removed 5 bases from V and 7 bases from J, with 9 bases in between. CDR3 length: 12 residues. Per germline, CDR1 SGHNT and CDR2 YENEEA. The CDR3 reads CASSPGPNIQYF. DNA of the CDR3: TGTGCCAGCAGCCCAGGGCCCAACATTCAGTACTTC. The entire variable domain, with the rest obtained from reference TRBV11-3 and TRBJ2-4, is as follows: EAGVVQSPRYKIIEKKQPVAFWCNPISGHNTLYWYLQNLGQGPELLIRYENEEAVDDSQLPKDRFSAERLKGVDSTLKIQPAELGDSAVYLCASSPGPNIQYFGAGTRLSVL.

The chain carries TRBV7-9 and TRBJ2-7, with 8 bases lining up with TRBD1. V gave up 2 bases and J gave up 6 bases; unmatched junction bases: 9. Per germline, CDR1 SEHNR and CDR2 FQNEAQ (reference sequence). The CDR3 spans 15 residues. The CDR3 is CASSLLTGEHSEQYF. Here the CDR3 DNA reads TGTGCCAGCAGCTTATTGACAGGGGAACATAGCGAGCAGTACTTC.

This sequence joins TRBV15 and TRBJ2-2; TRBD2 agrees at 11 bases. J gave up 5 bases and V 3 bases, and 5 bases lay outside the gene matches. The CDR3 has 16 amino acids. Germline values: CDR1 LNHNV, CDR2 YYDKDF (reference sequence). The CDR3 DNA is TGTGCCACCAGCAGGGATAGCGGGGGGGCGACCGGGGAGCTGTTTTTT. Translation: CATSRDSGGATGELFF. The full variable domain, with the rest looked up from reference TRBV15 and TRBJ2-2, is DAMVIQNPRYQVTQFGKPVTLSCSQTLNHNVMYWYQQKSSQAPKLLFHYYDKDFNNEADTPDNFQSRRPNTSFCFLDIRSPGLGDTAMYLCATSRDSGGATGELFFGEGSRLTVL.

This sequence joins TRBV18 and TRBJ1-1; 11 bases map to TRBD1. The germline V gene has CDR1 KGHSH and CDR2 LQKENI. J lost 4 bases, V lost 4 bases, and 8 bases had no gene match. This CDR3 has 16 residues. The chain's CDR3 is CASSLFGQGAVTEAFF. DNA for the CDR3: TGTGCCAGCTCACTATTCGGACAGGGGGCTGTCACTGAAGCTTTCTTT.

V is TRBV18 and J is TRBJ2-1; D is unresolved. V gave up 2 bases and J gave up 7 bases, with 12 bases separating them. This CDR3 is 14 amino acids long. Germline V gene data show CDR1 as KGHSH and CDR2 as LQKENI. CDR3 nucleotides: TGTGCCAGCTCACCAGATTACCCCAGGAATGAGCAGTTCTTC. The encoded protein is CASSPDYPRNEQFF.

The J gene is TRBJ1-3, the V gene TRBV5-4, with 9 positions matching TRBD1. Germline loops: CDR1 SGHNT, CDR2 YYREEE (reference sequence). V was clipped by 4 bases and J by 2 bases; unmatched bases: 4. This CDR3 is 15 amino acids long. CDR3 DNA: TGTGCCAGCAGCGAGGGACAGGGAGCTGGAAACACCATATATTTT. Translating gives CASSEGQGAGNTIYF.

On this clone itself: One end of the junction varies from germline; a read error may be responsible. The chain joins TRBV7-9 to TRBJ2-7, with 7 nucleotides matching TRBD1. The CDR3 consists of 11 residues. Germline V gives CDR1 SEHNR, CDR2 FQNEAQ (reference sequence). Here the CDR3 DNA reads TGTGCCAGCAGCCAGGGACAGACCCCAGACTTC. Its protein product is CASSQGQTPDF. Using reference TRBV7-9 and TRBJ2-7 for the parts outside the CDR3, the full variable domain is DTGVSQNPRHKITKRGQNVTFRCDPISEHNRLYWYRQTLGQGPEFLTYFQNEAQLEKSRLLSDRFSAERPKGSFSTLEIQRTEQGDSAMYLCASSQGQTPDFGPGTRLTVT.